These 11 T cell receptor beta chains were all obtained from the same sample, sequenced in a study of human T cells and chemical hapten exposure. Time point here: patch test 3, about 24 weeks after DPC sensitization. Described treatment: therapeutic diphenylcyclopropenone sensitization with weekly scalp DPC. Each CDR3 protein is one row after TCRdb ran MiXCR on the RACE reads. The sample includes tens of thousands of distinct CDR3 sequences, approximately 11% seen only once; the top ten take about 4%. The sample was whole blood, taken in connection with sensitization to the hapten diphenylcyclopropenone (DPC). The receptors stem from a woman between 45 and 60 years old with alopecia areata. Some clones in this sample may be carry-over from other donors' samples.

This clonotype was counted between two and nine times. The J gene is TRBJ1-5, the V gene TRBV19; TRBD1 matches at 7 bases. CDR1 and CDR2 (germline): LNHDA, SQIVND (reference sequence). The CDR3 loop spans 14 amino acids. With 2 bases clipped from V and 10 bases from J, the junction kept 8 bases outside the gene matches. The DNA for the CDR3 is TGTGCCAGTAGTATAAGGACAGGAGATTTTCCCCAGCATTTT. Encoded protein: CASSIRTGDFPQHF.

This clonotype was observed many times. The chain is built from TRBV6-4 and TRBJ1-1, with D perhaps matching TRBD1 (6 bases). This CDR3 is 13 amino acids long. V was pared by 4 bases and J by 4 bases, with 10 bases between. CDR1 and CDR2 (germline): MRHNA, SNTAGT. This chain's CDR3 is CASSGTRGTEAFF. CDR3 nucleotides: TGTGCCAGCAGTGGGACCAGGGGCACTGAAGCTTTCTTT.

Many counts were recorded for this clonotype. Sequence at one end of the junction differs from germline and may be a read error. This rearrangement joins TRBV7-2 to TRBJ2-7, with TRBD2 identical over 8 bases. The CDR3 loop spans 14 amino acids. Germline lookup yields CDR1 SGHTA and CDR2 FQGNSA. CDR3 nucleotide sequence: TGTGCCAGCAGCATGGGGGTAGCGGGATACGAGCGGTACTTC. Translated, it gives CASSMGVAGYERYF.

This clonotype appeared many times. The chain combines TRBV6-6 with TRBJ1-1; D is undetermined. CDR1 is MNHNY and CDR2 is SVGAGI in the germline V gene (reference sequence). Trimming removed 2 bases at V and 9 bases at J, with 13 bases between. The CDR3 consists of 13 residues. CDR3 sequence: CASSYERAAQAFF. CDR3 DNA: TGTGCCAGCAGTTACGAGAGGGCGGCCCAAGCTTTCTTT.

This chain joins TRBV6-2 or TRBV6-3 and TRBJ2-1; 10 bases agree with TRBD2. Germline CDR1 and CDR2: MNHEY and SVGEGT. The CDR3 consists of 15 residues. Germline trimming cut 6 bases from V and 4 bases from J; bases unmatched to any gene: 6. Written as DNA, the CDR3 is TGTGCCAGCAGGGCCGGGACTAGCGTGTACAATGAGCAGTTCTTC. Translated, it gives CASRAGTSVYNEQFF.

This clonotype was observed at least ten times. The chain joins TRBV19 to TRBJ1-4; D is ambiguous. Deletions cut 11 bases from V and 5 bases from J, with 21 bases between. Germline values: CDR1 LNHDA, CDR2 SQIVND (reference sequence). This CDR3 spans 15 amino acids. The DNA of the CDR3 is TGTGCCGCCCGGGGAGGCGCTTCCGGGAATGAAAAACTGTTTTTT. Its translation is CAARGGASGNEKLFF.

The rearrangement links TRBV11-2 to TRBJ2-3, with a weak D call TRBD1 (5 bases). This CDR3 comprises 15 residues. V was shortened by 5 bases and J by 2 bases, with 14 bases between the two germline ends. Germline-derived CDR1 and CDR2 are SGHAT and FQNNGV. The CDR3 DNA follows: TGTGCCAGCAGCACACGACAGACCCACACAGATACGCAGTATTTT. Translated: CASSTRQTHTDTQYF.

This clonotype was counted ten times or more. The chain joins TRBV5-1 to TRBJ2-7; D call uncertain. Germline CDR1 is SGHRS and CDR2 is YFSETQ. V was clipped by 2 bases and J by 2 bases, with 14 bases between them. The CDR3 is made up of 15 amino acids. DNA for the CDR3: TGCGCCAGCAGCTTTATAGGACGGGCAACCTACGAGCAGTACTTC. Translation: CASSFIGRATYEQYF. The full variable domain, with the rest looked up from reference TRBV5-1 and TRBJ2-7, is KAGVTQTPRYLIKTRGQQVTLSCSPISGHRSVSWYQQTPGQGLQFLFEYFSETQRNKGNFPGRFSGRQFSNSRSEMNVSTLELGDSALYLCASSFIGRATYEQYFGPGTRLTVT.

This clonotype was detected ten times or more. This sequence joins TRBV4-1 and TRBJ2-7; TRBD2 aligns across 11 bases. Trimming removed 1 base from V and 7 bases from J; junction bases left unmatched: 9. This CDR3 is built from 16 residues. In germline, CDR1 is MGHRA, CDR2 YSYEKL. The CDR3 coding sequence is TGCGCCAGCAGCCAAGTCACACTAGCGGGAGCAAGAGAGCAGTACTTC. Protein product: CASSQVTLAGAREQYF.

This clonotype was found many times. The chain has TRBV4-3 and TRBJ2-7, with 9 nucleotides matching TRBD2. The CDR3 consists of 14 residues. The germline CDR1 and CDR2 sequences are LGHNA and YSLEER. V was clipped by 0 bases and J by 10 bases; unmatched bases: 7. CDR3 residues: CASSQDISGGLQYF. The CDR3 DNA reads TGCGCCAGCAGCCAAGATATCAGCGGGGGGCTACAGTACTTC.

This clonotype was found many times. The chain is built from TRBV6-5 and TRBJ2-3; D gene ambiguous. Germline V CDR1 and CDR2: MNHEY, SVGAGI. Trimming shortened V by 2 bases and J by 3 bases, and 6 bases separated the two germline ends. The CDR3 consists of 13 residues. CDR3 sequence (DNA): TGTGCCAGCAGTTACGACGGGACAGATACGCAGTATTTT. It yields the protein CASSYDGTDTQYF.